The clone carrying this TCR beta chain has just a few counts. Time point denoted: newly diagnosed GD, antithyroid drugs for less than 3 months. Preparation of the TCR library used RNA extracted from PBMCs. Building the TCR beta libraries relied on iRepertoire HTBI primers, and CDR3 regions underwent Arm-PCR. TCRdb analysed the multiplex PCR reads with MiXCR anew, one entry per CDR3 protein. In the table there are 200,000 to 250,000 distinct CDR3 sequences, roughly 18% of which are singletons. This entry is derived from a study of regulatory T cells in long-lasting Graves disease. Across the study: Antithyroid drugs had been taken under 3 months by newly diagnosed Graves' patients.

Source: peripheral blood mononuclear cells (PBMCs), taken at new diagnosis, from a patient treated with antithyroid drugs. The sequence derives from a female donor with Graves disease.

CDR3 loop: CASSLASYTDTQYF. The CDR3 region has the DNA TGCGCCAGCAGCTTGGCCAGTTACACAGATACGCAGTATTTT. This chain joins TRBV5-1 and TRBJ2-3; no clear D gene. Germline CDR1 is SGHRS and CDR2 is YFSETQ. The CDR3 contains 14 residues. V lost 0 bases, J lost 2 bases, and 7 bases lay in between.